This TCR beta chain was identified in a study of cytomegalovirus exposure and HLA in healthy donors. This PCR relied on a set of 60 Vbeta primers and 13 Jbeta primers. Profiled with immunoSEQ multiplex PCR; TCRdb holds only in-frame clones, not every one. Counted here are fewer than 200,000 clones, about four fifths occurring once; the ten biggest clones make up about 1.5%. Overall study results and limits: In a later analysis, across HLA loci, associated TCR counts were highest for DRB1, lowest for HLA-C. Cytomegalovirus-associated TCR beta chains were listed, numbering around 150. Highly shared sequence variants in one cluster were likely a sequencing artifact.

As concerns this clone: Antigen: not known.

The specimen was PBMCs. The clonotype originates from a male donor in good health and CMV-seronegative.

DNA for the CDR3: TGTGCCAGTAGTAGATGGACAGAAAAACTGTTTTTT. Encoded protein: CASSRWTEKLFF. This sequence joins TRBV19 and TRBJ1-4; weak D call: TRBD1 (5 bases). Germline V gene sequence: CDR1 LNHDA, CDR2 SQIVND (reference sequence). Trimming stripped 4 bases from V and 8 bases from J, with 8 bases between. This CDR3 has 12 amino acids.